The present T cell receptor beta chain was sequenced within a study of blood T cell repertoires in COVID-19. Study-level information: From T cells, B-cell-depleted T cells, or PBMCs came the material, which was cDNA or gDNA.

V shed 2 bases and J shed 4 bases, with 11 bases lying between them. Germline loops: CDR1 GTSNPN, CDR2 SVGIG (reference sequence). The length of the CDR3 is 13 residues. Libraries were prepared by immunoSEQ multiplex PCR; TCRdb keeps only in-frame clonotypes and omits some of them. The sample includes 250,000 to 300,000 clones, about 93% seen only once; the top ten take 1.1%. Donors were grouped by their self-reported clinical history. The chain joins TRBV30 to TRBJ1-2; D may be TRBD1 (5 bases). The specimen sequenced was PBMCs or T cells enriched from blood (not recorded which). The TCR was taken from a woman aged 25 to 39 who had recovered from COVID-19. The CDR3 here is CAWSPQTGYGYTF. CDR3 coding DNA: TGTGCCTGGAGTCCCCAAACAGGCTATGGCTACACCTTC.